The next 2 T cell receptor beta chains were all read from a single sample in a study of T cell repertoires in cytomegalovirus infection. Their cognate antigens are unknown. One entry per CDR3 protein, called by TCRdb with MiXCR from the reads. In the table there are 650,000 to 900,000 distinct CDR3 sequences, less than 35% of which are singletons. The sample was cultured CD8+ T cells from PBMCs, taken from culture after CMV antigen stimulation. These receptors were collected from a human donor in good health (CMV status not recorded). Some clones in this sample may be carry-over from other donors' samples.

This clonotype has ten or more counts. CDR3 sequence (DNA): TGTGCCAGCAGCTACCTCGCGGGAGGAACTGAAGCTTTCTTT. Its protein is CASSYLAGGTEAFF. The chain couples TRBV7-2 to TRBJ1-1; D unresolved. There are 14 residues in the CDR3. V dropped 4 bases and J dropped 5 bases, with 14 bases sitting between them. Germline V lookup: CDR1 SGHTA, CDR2 FQGNSA.

Turning to this clonotype: One end of the junction does not line up with germline, which may come from a read error. The chain employs TRBV6-2 or TRBV6-3 and TRBJ2-5; 8 bases match TRBD1. CDR3 size: 15 residues. The V gene's germline CDR1 is MNHEY and CDR2 SVGEGT. DNA of the CDR3: TGTGCCAGTAGTTCGGGACAGGACCCTCGGAAGACCCAGTACTTC. Translation gives CASSSGQDPRKTQYF.